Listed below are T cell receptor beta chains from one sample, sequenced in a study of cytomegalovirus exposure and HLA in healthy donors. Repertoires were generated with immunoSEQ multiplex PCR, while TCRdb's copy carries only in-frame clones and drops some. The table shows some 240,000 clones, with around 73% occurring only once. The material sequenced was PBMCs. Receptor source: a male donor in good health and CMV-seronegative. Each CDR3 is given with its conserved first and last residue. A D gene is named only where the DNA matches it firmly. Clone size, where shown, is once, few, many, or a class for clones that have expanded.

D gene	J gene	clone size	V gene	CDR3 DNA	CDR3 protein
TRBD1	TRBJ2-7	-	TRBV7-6	TGTGCCAGCAGCTTAGCCCCCGGGACAGGGAACTACGAGCAGTACTTC	CASSLAPGTGNYEQYF
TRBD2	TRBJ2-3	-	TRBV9	TGTGCCAGCAGCCCCCGACTAGCGGTAAAAGATACGCAGTATTTT	CASSPRLAVKDTQYF
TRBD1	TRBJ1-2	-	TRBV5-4	TGTGCCAGCAGCTCCGCCCGGGACAGGGGGGGCTACACCTTC	CASSSARDRGGYTF
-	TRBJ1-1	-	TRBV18	TGTGCCAGCTCACCCAAACCGGAGAGTCGGGCTTTCTTT	CASSPKPESRAFF
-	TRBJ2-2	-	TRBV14	TGTGCCAGCAGCCAAGTTCGAGGGACACTGACCACCGGGGAGCTGTTTTTT	CASSQVRGTLTTGELFF
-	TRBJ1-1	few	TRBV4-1	TGCGCCAGCAGCCAAGACAGGGTCCGGACTGAAGCTTTCTTT	CASSQDRVRTEAFF
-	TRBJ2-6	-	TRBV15	TGTGCCACCAGCACCCCTCCTAGGAACTCTGGGGCCAACGTCCTGACTTTC	CATSTPPRNSGANVLTF
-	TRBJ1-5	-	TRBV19	TGTGCCAGTAGTTTAAGAGGGGGTCAGCCCCAGCATTTT	CASSLRGGQPQHF
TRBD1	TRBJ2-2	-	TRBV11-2	TGTGCCAGCAGCTTAAGGAGACAGGGGGCCGGGGAGCTGTTTTTT	CASSLRRQGAGELFF
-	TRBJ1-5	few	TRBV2	TGTGCCAGCAGCCAAACGAAGGGGTACAATCAGCCCCAGCATTTT	CASSQTKGYNQPQHF
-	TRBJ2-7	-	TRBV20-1	TGCAGTTGGAGGGATCGCTACGAGCAGTACTTC	CSWRDRYEQYF
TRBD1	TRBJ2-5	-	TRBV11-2	TGTGCCAGCAGGCACTACAGGGGGCAGGAGGAGACCCAGTACTTC	CASRHYRGQEETQYF
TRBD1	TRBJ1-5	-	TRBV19	TGTGCCAGTACCCTGGACAGGGGCAATCAGCCCCAGCATTTT	CASTLDRGNQPQHF
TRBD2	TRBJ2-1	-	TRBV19	TGTGCCAGTAGTTACCCGAGCGGGAGAGTTTACAATGAGCAGTTCTTC	CASSYPSGRVYNEQFF
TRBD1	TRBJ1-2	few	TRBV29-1	TGCAGCGGGGGGGGACAGGGCTATGGCTACACCTTC	CSGGGQGYGYTF
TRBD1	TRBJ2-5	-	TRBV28	TGTGCCAGCAGGGGGACAGGGGATGGGACCCAGTACTTC	CASRGTGDGTQYF
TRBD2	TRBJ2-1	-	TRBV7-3	TGTGCCAGCAGCTCCCGACTAGCGGGGCGATACAATGAGCAGTTCTTC	CASSSRLAGRYNEQFF
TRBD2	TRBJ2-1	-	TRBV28	TGTGCCACCCGAATAGCGGGAGGGAGCAACGAGCAGTTCTTC	CATRIAGGSNEQFF
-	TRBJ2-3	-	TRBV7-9	TGTGCCAGCAGCTTTAGTCTCGATACGCAGTATTTT	CASSFSLDTQYF
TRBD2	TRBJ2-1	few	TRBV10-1	TGCGCCAGCAGTGAGTCGGTACTAGCGGGTTACAATGAGCAGTTCTTC	CASSESVLAGYNEQFF
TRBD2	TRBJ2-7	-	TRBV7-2	TGTGCCAGCAGCTTTCTCGGGACTAGCTCCTCGCGGGAGCAGTACTTC	CASSFLGTSSSREQYF
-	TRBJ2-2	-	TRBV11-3	TGTGCCAGCAGCGCTAAGAACACCGGGGAGCTGTTTTTT	CASSAKNTGELFF
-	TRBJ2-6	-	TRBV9	TGTGCCAGCAGCGTACGTTTTGACAGGTTATCTGGGGCCAACGTCCTGACTTTC	CASSVRFDRLSGANVLTF
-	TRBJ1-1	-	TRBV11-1	TGTGCCAGCAGCCTCAAGCTAACGACTGAAGCTTTCTTT	CASSLKLTTEAFF
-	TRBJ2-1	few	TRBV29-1	TGCAGCGTAGCTAGCAGCACCTACAATGAGCAGTTCTTC	CSVASSTYNEQFF
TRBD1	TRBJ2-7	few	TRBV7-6	TGTGCCAGCACCGCCCAGGGGGATGGCTACGAGCAGTACTTC	CASTAQGDGYEQYF
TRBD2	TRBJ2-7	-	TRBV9	TGTGCCAGCGGCCCCGGGGCGGGAGGGCCCTACGAGCAGTACTTC	CASGPGAGGPYEQYF
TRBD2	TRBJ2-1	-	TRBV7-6	TGTGCCAGCAGCTTAAGCGGCGGGAGGCTAAATGAGCAGTTCTTC	CASSLSGGRLNEQFF
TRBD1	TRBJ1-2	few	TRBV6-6	TGTGCCAGCAGTACCCCCCAGCTTTGGGACAGGGTTGGCTACACCTTC	CASSTPQLWDRVGYTF
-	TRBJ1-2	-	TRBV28	TGTGCCAGCATTCCGTCAGGGAACAACTATGGCTACACCTTC	CASIPSGNNYGYTF